A single T cell receptor beta chain is shown here with its context. This clone has a single count. It lacks a known antigen. No clone much larger than this one lies a single base away; base qualities are absent. This record belongs to a study of Tregs in tolerant kidney transplant recipients (dated by TCRdb to about 2019). About the study as a whole: The study used TCRbeta sequencing to identify donor-specific regulatory T cells before combined kidney and bone marrow transplantation, then tracked those cells after transplant. TCRbeta repertoire sequencing was used in a few healthy controls to compare several ways of expanding Tregs specific for an allogeneic donor. What the authors observed across the whole study: Biological reproducibility was not directly assessed, although technical replication error appeared to be minimal. Because the study included only a small number of patients, the results must be confirmed in larger populations and under other immunosuppression protocols. The most biologically relevant and donor-specific TCRbeta repertoire appeared to be identified by expanding Tregs with activated donor B cells.

Thawed PBMCs were FACS-sorted into unstimulated Tregs (CD4+CD25+CD127-), CD4+ non-Tregs (CD4+CD25-), CD4 cells and CD8 cells. Blood from healthy controls was obtained either as purchased buffy coats or from healthy volunteers. Healthy control blood was processed to PBMCs by Ficoll density gradient and cryopreserved, and patient PBMCs were collected before and after transplant. For TCRbeta CDR3 sequencing, genomic DNA was extracted from sorted cells using the QIAGEN DNeasy Blood and Tissue Kit. High-throughput TCRbeta CDR3 sequencing was carried out commercially through immunoSEQ, with PCR amplification with bias correction and internal controls included. The paper's processing steps were these. Unique productive TCRbeta sequences were defined by CDR3 nucleotide sequence when primers matched and otherwise by CDR3 amino acid sequence together with Vbeta and Jbeta genes. As a correction for sorting error, sequences shared between sorted populations at a frequency ratio of 2:1 or less were discarded, and the remaining shared sequences were assigned to the higher population. A sequence was defined as donor-reactive if the sequence was expanded at least 5-fold in CFSE-low cells compared with unstimulated cells and had a frequency of at least 0.01% in CFSE-low cells. Repertoire divergence was quantified by Jensen-Shannon divergence calculated from the top 100 TCRbeta sequences ranked by frequency. For samples with multiple sequencing runs, sorting error was corrected in each run separately before the runs were combined. Here the immuneACCESS table is served through TCRdb, limited to in-frame sequences with V and J called. Missing clones are a known gap in these copies; in checked studies unresolved V genes cover under half, and the rest lacks a known reason. The D gene and trimming were derived from the DNA, and the V and J assignments and clone size from that table. Here the sample has 200,000 to 300,000 clones; roughly 80% occur a single time. The top ten hold 0.5% to 0.65% of the sample.

The CDR3 numbers 17 residues from cysteine through phenylalanine. CDR3 DNA is the only sequence kept; it has 51 bases, read in frame from the first base. For CDR1 and CDR2, the germline V gene (reference sequence) lists LNHNV and YYDKDF. Trimming costs V 0 bases and J 7 bases, and their ends lie 19 bases apart. The clonotype comes from a human donor in good health. This receptor chain uses TRBV15 and TRBJ2-1; 6 matching bases give a weak D call of TRBD2. The source material was CD4+ T cells from blood. The bases read TGTGCCACCAGCAGAGATCTCACGGGGGTAGCGAGGAATGAGCAGTTCTTC. This encodes CATSRDLTGVARNEQFF. The CDR3 plus the reference TRBV15 and TRBJ2-1 genes for the other parts give the full variable domain: DAMVIQNPRYQVTQFGKPVTLSCSQTLNHNVMYWYQQKSSQAPKLLFHYYDKDFNNEADTPDNFQSRRPNTSFCFLDIRSPGLGDTAMYLCATSRDLTGVARNEQFFGPGTRLTVL.